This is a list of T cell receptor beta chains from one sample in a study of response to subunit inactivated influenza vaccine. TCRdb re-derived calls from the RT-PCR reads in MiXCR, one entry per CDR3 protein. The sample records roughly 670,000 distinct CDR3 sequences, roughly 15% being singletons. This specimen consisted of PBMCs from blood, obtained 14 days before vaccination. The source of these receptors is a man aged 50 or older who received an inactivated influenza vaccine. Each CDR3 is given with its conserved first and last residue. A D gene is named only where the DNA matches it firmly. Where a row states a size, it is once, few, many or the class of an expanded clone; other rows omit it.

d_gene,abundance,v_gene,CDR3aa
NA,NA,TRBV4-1,CASSQEPFMNTEAFF
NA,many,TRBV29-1,CSVTAEGWYGYTF
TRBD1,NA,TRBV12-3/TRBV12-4,CASGKNRDRGPWESGELFF
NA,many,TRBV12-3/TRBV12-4,CASSLSGVYSPLHF
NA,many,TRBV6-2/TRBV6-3,CASSYFPDHPPQHF
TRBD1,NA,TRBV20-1,CSAKSGQGADTQYF
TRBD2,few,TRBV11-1,CASRSGTSGGQDSNEQFF
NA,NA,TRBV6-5,CATRGEYEAFF
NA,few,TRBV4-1,CASSQDRGAYNSPLHF
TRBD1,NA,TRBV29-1,CSVGGQRGNTEAFF
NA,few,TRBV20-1,CSARLAGTHSGANVLTF
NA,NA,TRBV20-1,CSASLAGFGTGELFF
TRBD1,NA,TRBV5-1,CASSLEPGGGYTF
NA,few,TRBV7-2,CASSLGGGAQYNSPLHF
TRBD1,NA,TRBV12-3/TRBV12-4,CASKGDRGHETQYF
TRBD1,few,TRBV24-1,CATSDLLGTGGEQFF
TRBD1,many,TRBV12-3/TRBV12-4,CASSPRDRGAEQFF
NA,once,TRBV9,CASRAGPGSYNEQFF
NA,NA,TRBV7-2,CASSFDQGEAFF
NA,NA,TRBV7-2,CASLEPMGYTDTQYF
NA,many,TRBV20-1,CSAITGGLEPFYEQYF
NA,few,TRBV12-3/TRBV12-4,CASSSTFGNTIYF
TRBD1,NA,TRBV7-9,CASSFYDRDNEQFF
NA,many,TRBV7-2,CASSLGQPYGYTF
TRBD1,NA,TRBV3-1,CASSPTGVGYTF
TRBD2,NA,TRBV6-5,CASSLGLAYPTVGANVLTF
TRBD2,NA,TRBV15,CATSVIEAGGDTQYF
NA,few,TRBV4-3,CASSQAGTTNTGELFF
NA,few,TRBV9,CASSATQGHLSYNEQFF
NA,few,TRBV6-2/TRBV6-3,CASCRTSTDTQYF
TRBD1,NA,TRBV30,CAWNRPGGITEAFF
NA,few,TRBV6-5,CASSYEPTSTLPSEQFF
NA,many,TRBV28,CASSLTGASTEAFF
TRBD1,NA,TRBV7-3,CASSLIGTGMNEQFF
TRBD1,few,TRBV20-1,CSATDRGNQPQHF
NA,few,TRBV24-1,CATRGVGANEQFF
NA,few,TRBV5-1,CAGRPGPENQPQHF
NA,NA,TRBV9,CASSVEGGNAGELFF
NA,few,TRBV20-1,CSARVEGLGVGPQHF
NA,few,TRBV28,CASTPGNTNEQYF
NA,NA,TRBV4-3,CASSHGRANTGELFF
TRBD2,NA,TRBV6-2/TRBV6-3,CASSPGLASYEQFF
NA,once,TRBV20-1,CSAIAPPRGINEQFF
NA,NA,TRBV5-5,CASSSKGNYGYTF
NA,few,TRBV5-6,CASSPQEGTQETQYF
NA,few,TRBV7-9,CASSFADPNEQYF
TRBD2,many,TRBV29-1,CSVGGGSYNEQFF